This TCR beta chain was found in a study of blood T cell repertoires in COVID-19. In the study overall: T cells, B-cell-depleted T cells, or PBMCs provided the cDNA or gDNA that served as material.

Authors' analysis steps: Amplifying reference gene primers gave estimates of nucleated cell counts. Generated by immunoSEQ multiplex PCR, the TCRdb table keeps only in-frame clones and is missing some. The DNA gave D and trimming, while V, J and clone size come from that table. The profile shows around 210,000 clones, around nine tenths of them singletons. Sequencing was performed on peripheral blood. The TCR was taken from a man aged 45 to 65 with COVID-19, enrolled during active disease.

The CDR3 DNA sequence: TGTGCCAGCAGCGTAACGCAACTGCCCCGGGATACGCAGTATTTT. Amino acid sequence: CASSVTQLPRDTQYF. The chain couples TRBV9 to TRBJ2-3; no firm D call. Germline V gene lookup returns CDR1 SGDLS and CDR2 YYNGEE. V was pared by 1 base and J by 6 bases, with 15 bases between. CDR3 length: 15 residues.